This T cell receptor beta chain came from a study of shared clonotypes between healthy human individuals. V was pared by 5 bases and J by 4 bases, with 4 bases of the junction left unmatched. CDR3 length: 13 residues. Per germline, CDR1 MDHEN and CDR2 SYDVKM. Sequencing was performed with immunoSEQ multiplex PCR; in TCRdb, only in-frame clones are kept and a portion is missing. This table has some 1,100,000 clones, around 78% appearing once. Sequencing was performed on memory CD4+ T cells from PBMCs. Subset here: CD45RA-negative fraction. This sequence was found in a man aged 18 to 29 in good health. Some clones in this sample may be carry-over from other donors' samples. The chain links TRBV28 to TRBJ2-5; 7 bases fit TRBD1. CDR3 DNA: TGTGCCAGCAGTACGACAGGGTCAGAGACCCAGTACTTC. Its protein is CASSTTGSETQYF. The full variable domain, its missing parts supplied by reference TRBV28 and TRBJ2-5, is DVKVTQSSRYLVKRTGEKVFLECVQDMDHENMFWYRQDPGLGLRLIYFSYDVKMKEKGDIPEGYSVSREKKERFSLILESASTNQTSMYLCASSTTGSETQYFGPGTRLLVL.